This TCR beta chain appears in the sequencing data of a study of blood T cells in healthy people across ages. Across the study: There was about one barcoded beta molecule captured by template switching per two T cells. Study-level findings and limits: Nothing was known about donor CMV status, and this possibly confounded expanded clonotype changes.

A second PCR, run for 7 to 11 cycles, used a sample-barcoded 5' primer plus a J-beta primer mix. Sequencing of every sample gave 2.5 million or more CDR3-containing paired-end reads. TCRdb ran MiXCR on the 5' RACE reads and lists one entry per CDR3 protein. The sample has around 970,000 distinct CDR3 sequences; roughly half are singletons. Remarks on this clonotype: Its antigen remains unidentified.

This CDR3 comprises 16 residues. Germline lookup yields CDR1 DFQATT and CDR2 SNEGSKA (reference sequence). V was pared by 1 base and J by 3 bases, with 17 bases between. The rearrangement uses TRBV20-1 and TRBJ2-3, with a possible D match to TRBD2 (6 bases). Material for sequencing was blood. The TCR originated in a woman in her sixties or seventies in good health. CDR3 coding DNA: TGCAGTGCTAGAGGACGGACCCGTCGGGGGACAGATACGCAGTATTTT. Protein sequence: CSARGRTRRGTDTQYF.